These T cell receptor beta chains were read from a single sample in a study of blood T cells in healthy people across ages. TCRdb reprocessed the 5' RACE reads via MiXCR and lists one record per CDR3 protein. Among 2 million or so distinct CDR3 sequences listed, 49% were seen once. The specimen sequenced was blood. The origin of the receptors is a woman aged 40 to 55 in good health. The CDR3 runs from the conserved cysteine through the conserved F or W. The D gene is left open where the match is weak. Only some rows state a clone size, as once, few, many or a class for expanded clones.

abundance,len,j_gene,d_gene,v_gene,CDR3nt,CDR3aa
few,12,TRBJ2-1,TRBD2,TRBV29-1,TGCAGCGTACAATTGACTAGCCTCGAGCAGTTCTTC,CSVQLTSLEQFF
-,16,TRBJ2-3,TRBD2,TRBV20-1,TGCAGTGCTCACGGCGGAGCGGGGGGCCCCACAGATACGCAGTATTTT,CSAHGGAGGPTDTQYF
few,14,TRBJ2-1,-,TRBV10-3,TGTGCCATCTCTCGACAGTGGGAAAACAATGAGCAGTTCTTC,CAISRQWENNEQFF
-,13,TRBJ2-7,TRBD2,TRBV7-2,TGTGCCAGCAGCTTATGGGGGGGAGAGGAGCAGTACTTC,CASSLWGGEEQYF
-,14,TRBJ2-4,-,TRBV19,TGTGCCAGTAAGGGACACGATGTGGCAAACATTCAGTACTTC,CASKGHDVANIQYF
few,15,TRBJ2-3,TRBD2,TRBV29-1,TGCAGCGTTGAACCAAGCGGGACCGGCACAGATACGCAGTATTTT,CSVEPSGTGTDTQYF
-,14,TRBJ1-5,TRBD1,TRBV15,TGTGCCACCGATTCCGGGACAGGGGTATTGTCCCAGCATTTT,CATDSGTGVLSQHF
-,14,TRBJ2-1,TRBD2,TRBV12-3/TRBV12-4,TGTGCCAGCAGACTAGCGGGGGGAAGTAAGGAGCAGTTCTTC,CASRLAGGSKEQFF
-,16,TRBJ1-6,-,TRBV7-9,TGTGCCAGCAGCCTGAAACTGGTACAGGGACCTTCACCCCTCCACTTT,CASSLKLVQGPSPLHF
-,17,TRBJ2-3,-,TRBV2,TGTGCCAGCAGTGAAGGCTGGCCGGACAGAAGCACAGATACGCAGTATTTT,CASSEGWPDRSTDTQYF
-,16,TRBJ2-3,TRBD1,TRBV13,TGTGCCAGCAGTCAACAGGGGGCGCTTGTCTCAGATACGCAGTATTTT,CASSQQGALVSDTQYF
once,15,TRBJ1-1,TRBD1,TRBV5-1,TGCGCCAGCAGCCTAAGGACAGGGGAGGGCACTGAAGCTTTCTTT,CASSLRTGEGTEAFF
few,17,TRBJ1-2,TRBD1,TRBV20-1,TGCAGTGCTAGGGATCCGGGACAGGGTAGCTTCGTCTATGGCTACACCTTC,CSARDPGQGSFVYGYTF
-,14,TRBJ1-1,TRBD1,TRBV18,TGTGCCAGCTCACTAACAGGGGTGGACACTGAAGCTTTCTTT,CASSLTGVDTEAFF
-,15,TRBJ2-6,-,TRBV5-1,TGCGCCAGCAGCTTGGGACAGATTGGGGCCAACGTCCTGACTTTC,CASSLGQIGANVLTF
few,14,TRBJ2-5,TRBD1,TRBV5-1,TGCGCCAGCAACCACAGGGGGTACCAAGAGACCCAGTACTTC,CASNHRGYQETQYF
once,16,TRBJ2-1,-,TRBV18,TGTGCCAGCTCACCGACAATCCTGAGCTCCTACAATGAGCAGTTCTTC,CASSPTILSSYNEQFF
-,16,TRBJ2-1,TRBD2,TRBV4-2,TGTGCCAGCAGCCAAGAACTCAGCGGGGGAAGGAATGAGCAGTTCTTC,CASSQELSGGRNEQFF
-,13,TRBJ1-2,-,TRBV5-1,TGCGCCGGCAGGGAGGGAGGCAACTATGGCTACACCTTC,CAGREGGNYGYTF
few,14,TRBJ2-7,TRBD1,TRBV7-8,TGTGCCAGCAGCCCACCGACAGGGGGCTACGAGCAGTACTTC,CASSPPTGGYEQYF
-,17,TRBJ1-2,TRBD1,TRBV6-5,TGTGCCAGCAGTTCGATATCCCCCGGACAGGGGACGGCTGGCTACACCTTC,CASSSISPGQGTAGYTF
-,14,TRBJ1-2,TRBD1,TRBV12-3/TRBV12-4,TGTGCCACCAGGGGGACGGGGGTGCGGTATGGCTACACCTTC,CATRGTGVRYGYTF
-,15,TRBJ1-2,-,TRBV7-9,TGTGCCAGCAGCTTAGAAGCCAGACCTAACTATGGCTACACCTTC,CASSLEARPNYGYTF
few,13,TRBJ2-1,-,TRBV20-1,TGCAGTGCTTGGGGCAGTTTATACAATGAGCAGTTCTTC,CSAWGSLYNEQFF
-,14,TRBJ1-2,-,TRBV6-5,TGTGCCAGCAGTTCCGAAAGACAGGCCTGTGGCTACACCTTC,CASSSERQACGYTF
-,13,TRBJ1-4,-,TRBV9,TGTGCCAGCAGCGTAGCTACACGGGGAGAACTGTTTTTT,CASSVATRGELFF
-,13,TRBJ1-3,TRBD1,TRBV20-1,TGCAGTGCGGGCCTGACAGGGGGAAACACCATATATTTT,CSAGLTGGNTIYF
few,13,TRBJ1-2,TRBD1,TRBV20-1,TGCAGTGCTCCCCGGACAGGGAGGAGCGGCTACACCTTC,CSAPRTGRSGYTF
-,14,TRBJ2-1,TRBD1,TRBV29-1,TGCAGCGTTGAAAAGAGGGGGCAGGGCAATGAGCAGTTCTTC,CSVEKRGQGNEQFF
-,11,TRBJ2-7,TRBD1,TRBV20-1,TGCAGTGTCCCGGACAGGGCCGAGCAGTACTTC,CSVPDRAEQYF
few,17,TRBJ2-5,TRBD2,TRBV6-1,TGTGCCAGCAGCATACTAGCCGGGGGGGGATTTCAAGAGACCCAGTACTTC,CASSILAGGGFQETQYF
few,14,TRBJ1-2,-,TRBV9,TGTGCCAGCAGCGTAGCGTCGACTTCTTGTGGCTACACCTTC,CASSVASTSCGYTF
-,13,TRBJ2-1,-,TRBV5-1,TGCGCCAGCAGCATATCCCCCGTGGATGAGCAGTTCTTC,CASSISPVDEQFF
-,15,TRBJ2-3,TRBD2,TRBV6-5,TGTGCCAGCAGTTACGGCGGGGGGGTGACAGATACGCAGTATTTT,CASSYGGGVTDTQYF
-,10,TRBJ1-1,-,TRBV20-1,TGCAGTGCAGAGAACACTGAAGCTTTCTTT,CSAENTEAFF
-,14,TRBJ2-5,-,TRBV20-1,TGCAGTGCTAGAGTCGCAGGCTTGCAAGAGACCCAGTACTTC,CSARVAGLQETQYF
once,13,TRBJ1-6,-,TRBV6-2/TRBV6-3,TGTGCCAGCAGTTACTCGACCAATTCACCCCTCCACTTT,CASSYSTNSPLHF
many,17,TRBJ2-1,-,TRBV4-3,TGCGCCAGCAGCCAAGATCGAGGGGGGGGCCTTTTTAATGAGCAGTTCTTC,CASSQDRGGGLFNEQFF
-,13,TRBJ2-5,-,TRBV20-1,TGCAGTGCTAGAAAGACGATTTGGGAGACCCAGTACTTC,CSARKTIWETQYF
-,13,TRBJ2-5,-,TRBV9,TGTGCCAGCAGCGTAGATATGCAAGAGACCCAGTACTTC,CASSVDMQETQYF
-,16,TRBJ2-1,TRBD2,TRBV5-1,TGCGCCAGCAGCTTGGATGCTAGCGGGGGCCCTAGAGAGCAGTTCTTC,CASSLDASGGPREQFF
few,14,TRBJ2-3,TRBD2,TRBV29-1,TGCAGCGGGCGGGAGGGGGCACTCACAGATACGCAGTATTTT,CSGREGALTDTQYF
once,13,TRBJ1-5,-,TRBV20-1,TGCAGTGCTAGCGGGCGGGTAACTCAGCCCCAGCATTTT,CSASGRVTQPQHF
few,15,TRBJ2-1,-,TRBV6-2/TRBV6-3,TGTGCCAGCAGATCCTACAGGGTCAGTCGCAATGAGCAGTTCTTC,CASRSYRVSRNEQFF
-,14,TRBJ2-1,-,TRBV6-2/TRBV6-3,TGTGCCAGCAGTTACCTGGACACCAACAATGAGCAGTTCTTC,CASSYLDTNNEQFF
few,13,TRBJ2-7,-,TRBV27,TGTGCCAGCAGTTCCGTGAAGGACTACGAGCAGTACTTC,CASSSVKDYEQYF
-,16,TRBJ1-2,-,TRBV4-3,TGCGCCAGCAGCCAAGAAAGCAGGGGTACTAACTATGGCTACACCTTC,CASSQESRGTNYGYTF
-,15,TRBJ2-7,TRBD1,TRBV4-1,TGCGCCAGCAGCCATGCCGGGACAGGGGTCCACGAGCAGTACTTC,CASSHAGTGVHEQYF
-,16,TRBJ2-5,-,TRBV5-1,TGCGCCAGCAGCTACGGAGGGTCGGCAGCTCAAGAGACCCAGTACTTC,CASSYGGSAAQETQYF
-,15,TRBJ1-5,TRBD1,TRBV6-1,TGTGCCAGCAGTGAAGGACAGGGGAGAGCTCAGCCCCAGCATTTT,CASSEGQGRAQPQHF
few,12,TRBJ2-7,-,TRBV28,TGTGCCAGCAGTTTATGGTTGAACGAGCAGTACTTC,CASSLWLNEQYF
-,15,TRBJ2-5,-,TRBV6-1,TGTGCCAGCAGTGAAAACAGAGGAGGGCAAGAGACCCAGTACTTC,CASSENRGGQETQYF
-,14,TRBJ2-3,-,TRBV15,TGTGCCACCAGCAGAGATACCCGCACAGATACGCAGTATTTT,CATSRDTRTDTQYF